Following are 11 T cell receptor beta chains from one sample sequenced in a study of Tregs in tolerant kidney transplant recipients. Antigens of these TCRs are unknown. Using immunoSEQ multiplex PCR, the repertoire was profiled, and TCRdb retains in-frame clones only, with some absent. Altogether more than 2,500 clones are present, under 50% being singletons, with the ten largest covering 7.4%. Sequencing was performed on Tregs from blood cultured with allogeneic cells. The origin of the receptors is a human donor in good health.

The J gene is TRBJ1-3, the V gene TRBV6-5; tentative D call: TRBD1 (6 bases). CDR1 is MNHEY, CDR2 SVGAGI, per germline. The CDR3 runs 16 residues. The V gene lost 3 bases and the J gene lost 7 bases, with 19 bases spanning the gap. The DNA for the CDR3 is TGTGCCAGCAGTTATCTTTCCACAGGGAGGGGGAACACCATATATTTT. This sequence encodes CASSYLSTGRGNTIYF.

This clone was seen a few times. V is TRBV6-5 and J is TRBJ2-5; D remains ambiguous. V shed 5 bases and J shed 7 bases, with 14 bases lying between them. CDR1 is MNHEY and CDR2 is SVGAGI in the germline V gene. This CDR3 has 13 amino acids. CDR3 coding DNA: TGTGCCAGCAGTCGCGGCAGTGTTGGGACCCAGTACTTC. Residues: CASSRGSVGTQYF.

This clone has only a few counts. DNA for the CDR3: TGTGCCAGTAAGGACATCAACACTGAAGCTTTCTTT. This sequence encodes CASKDINTEAFF. The rearrangement uses TRBV19 and TRBJ1-1; possibly TRBD1 for D (5 bases). The germline CDR1 and CDR2 sequences are LNHDA and SQIVND (reference sequence). This CDR3 spans 12 amino acids. The V gene lost 7 bases and the J gene lost 2 bases, with 8 bases spanning the gap. Using reference TRBV19 and TRBJ1-1 for the parts outside the CDR3, the full variable domain is DGGITQSPKYLFRKEGQNVTLSCEQNLNHDAMYWYRQDPGQGLRLIYYSQIVNDFQKGDIAEGYSVSREKKESFPLTVTSAQKNPTAFYLCASKDINTEAFFGQGTRLTVV.

Sample share makes this clone medium-sized. This chain links TRBV5-1 with TRBJ1-3; no reliable D call. The V gene's germline CDR1 is SGHRS and CDR2 YFSETQ. V lost 3 bases and J lost 1, with 11 bases in between. The CDR3 sequence is 15 residues long. CDR3: CASSYDGRSGNTIYF. The CDR3 DNA sequence: TGCGCCAGCAGCTATGACGGCCGTTCTGGAAACACCATATATTTT.

This clone has more than one count but fewer than ten. The chain has TRBV2 and TRBJ2-5; D is ambiguous. Germline CDR1 reads SNHLY; CDR2 reads FYNNEI. Trimming stripped 5 bases from V and 1 base from J, with 2 bases between. CDR3 size: 11 residues. CDR3 region: CASSFQETQYF. CDR3 nucleotide sequence: TGTGCCAGCAGTTTCCAAGAGACCCAGTACTTC.

This clone is categorized as large. CDR3 nucleotide sequence: TGTGCCAGCAGGAAGGAACAGGGGAATCAGCCCCAGCATTTT. Its translation: CASRKEQGNQPQHF. The gene calls are TRBV2 and TRBJ1-5; 7 positions agree with TRBD1. Germline lookup yields CDR1 SNHLY and CDR2 FYNNEI. With 6 bases clipped from V and 4 bases from J, the junction kept 6 bases outside the gene matches. CDR3 size: 14 residues.

The chain couples TRBV4-2 to TRBJ2-5; 12 nucleotides agree with TRBD2. J lost 2 bases, V lost 0 bases, and 10 bases had no gene match. Germline V gives CDR1 LGHNA, CDR2 YNFKEQ. The CDR3 loop spans 19 amino acids. CDR3 protein: CASSQEALAGGAGQETQYF. The CDR3 nucleotides are TGTGCCAGCAGCCAAGAAGCCCTAGCGGGGGGGGCAGGTCAAGAGACCCAGTACTTC.

The chain has TRBV27 and TRBJ1-5, with a possible D match to TRBD1 (5 bases). V was trimmed by 6 bases and J by 1 base, leaving 13 bases between them. CDR1 is MNHEY and CDR2 is SMNVEV in the germline V gene (reference sequence). The CDR3 runs 15 residues. The CDR3 DNA reads TGTGCCAGCAGCCTGGGACCCCTGAGCAATCAGCCCCAGCATTTT. Translation: CASSLGPLSNQPQHF.

This clone appeared a few times. J is TRBJ2-1 and V is TRBV10-1; 12 bases are a match to TRBD2. The CDR3 consists of 13 residues. Germline V gene sequence: CDR1 WNHNN, CDR2 SYGVQD (reference sequence). The trim removed 11 bases at V and 6 bases at J, leaving 5 bases unmatched. CDR3 protein: CAVRTSGANEQFF. The CDR3 DNA is TGCGCCGTACGGACTAGCGGGGCCAATGAGCAGTTCTTC.

V and J are TRBV18 and TRBJ1-5; TRBD1 is a possible D gene (5 bases). This CDR3 is 14 amino acids long. V was shortened by 6 bases and J by 7 bases, with 16 bases between the two germline ends. From germline, CDR1 is KGHSH and CDR2 LQKENI. This chain's CDR3 is CASSPQGRGQPQHF. In nucleotides, the CDR3 is TGTGCCAGCTCGCCGCAGGGAAGAGGCCAGCCCCAGCATTTT.

This clone is medium-sized (0.01 to 0.1%) by share. The genes are TRBV18 and TRBJ2-7; 10 bases are a match to TRBD2. This CDR3 comprises 14 residues. Trimming at V came to 3 bases and at J to 5 bases, leaving 4 bases not matched to a gene. The V gene's germline CDR1 is KGHSH and CDR2 LQKENI. The chain's CDR3 is CASSPSGRFNEQYF. DNA for the CDR3: TGTGCCAGCTCACCTAGCGGGAGGTTCAACGAGCAGTACTTC.